The next 20 T cell receptor beta chains were all read from a single sample in a study of vaccination effects on CD4 cells after COVID-19. Under the ViraFEST assay, PBMC were stimulated with viral peptide pools so that antigen-specific CD4+ T cells expanded. Sequencing was performed afterwards. CD4+ T cell isolation took place after more than eight days of culture. Each vaccine recipient was nucleocapsid antibody negative and had no prior SARS-CoV-2 infection. Only in-frame clones appear in the TCRdb table, and some are missing; sequencing was by immunoSEQ multiplex PCR. The data show approximately 25,000 clones, with around 70% seen just once and roughly a tenth held by the top ten. No antigens are known for them. The sample consisted of CD4+ T cells from PBMCs cultured with SARS-CoV-2 spike peptides, taken before COVID-19 vaccination. The origin of the receptors is a human donor who received a COVID-19 vaccine.

CDR3 bases: TGTGCCAGCAGGGCGGGCGCGAGCTCCTATAATTCACCCCTCCACTTT. It encodes CASRAGASSYNSPLHF. The chain is built from TRBV3-1 (or the pseudogene TRBV3-2) and TRBJ1-6; D not certain. CDR1 is LGHDT, CDR2 YNNKEL, per germline (reference sequence). The CDR3 covers 16 residues. The V end lost 6 bases, the J end lost 0 bases, and 12 bases lay between the germline ends.

The chain joins TRBV2 to TRBJ1-5, with 9 bases lining up with TRBD1. The CDR3 has 12 residues. Germline CDR1 reads SNHLY; CDR2 reads FYNNEI. V was clipped by 8 bases and J by 7 bases; unmatched bases: 3. CDR3 DNA sequence: TGTGCCAGCGGGGGACAGGGCCAGCCCCAGCATTTT. As protein: CASGGQGQPQHF. Complete variable domain (other parts from reference TRBV2 and TRBJ1-5): EPEVTQTPSHQVTQMGQEVILRCVPISNHLYFYWYRQILGQKVEFLVSFYNNEISEKSEIFDDQFSVERPDGSNFTLKIRSTKLEDSAMYFCASGGQGQPQHFGDGTRLSIL.

This rearrangement joins TRBV10-2 to TRBJ2-5, with a weak D call TRBD2 (12 bases). The CDR3 loop spans 22 amino acids. Germline V gene sequence: CDR1 WSHSY, CDR2 SAAADI. V was cut by 7 bases and J by 5 bases, with 41 bases left in between. The CDR3 DNA follows: TGCGCCAGCACCACCCGGGACAGGGGGGTTCGCCCGACTAGCGGGGGTAACGAGACCCAGTACTTC. It translates to CASTTRDRGVRPTSGGNETQYF.

The chain links TRBV19 to TRBJ2-3, with a weak D call TRBD2 (6 bases). This CDR3 is built from 13 residues. Per the germline V gene, CDR1 is LNHDA and CDR2 is SQIVND (reference sequence). V dropped 3 bases and J dropped 6 bases, with 10 bases sitting between them. This chain's CDR3 is CASSIWGTDTQYF. Here the CDR3 DNA reads TGTGCCAGTAGTATCTGGGGGACTGATACGCAGTATTTT.

The rearrangement links TRBV7-9 to TRBJ2-7, with D possibly being TRBD1 (6 bases). V gave up 0 bases and J gave up 3 bases, with 12 bases separating them. The CDR3 is made up of 15 amino acids. Germline V gives CDR1 SEHNR, CDR2 FQNEAQ (reference sequence). This CDR3 reads CASSLASDRYYEQYF. CDR3 nucleotides: TGTGCCAGCAGCTTAGCTTCAGACAGGTACTACGAGCAGTACTTC.

The sample holds a few counts of this clone. V is TRBV12-2 and J is TRBJ1-4. TRBV12-2 is a recognized pseudogene. CDR3 size: 11 residues. For the CDR3, the DNA is TGTGCAAGTTTGGGGGGGGAAAAACTGTTTTTT. Protein sequence: CASLGGEKLFF.

The rearrangement uses TRBV19 and TRBJ2-6; D may correspond to TRBD1 or TRBD2 (5 bases each). Germline CDR1 LNHDA, CDR2 SQIVND (reference sequence). CDR3 length: 16 residues. V was cut by 3 bases and J by 0 bases, with 9 bases left in between. CDR3 bases: TGTGCCAGTAGTATCGTGGGGACCTCTGGGGCCAACGTCCTGACTTTC. It specifies CASSIVGTSGANVLTF.

V and J are TRBV7-9 and TRBJ1-6; D uncertain. CDR3 length equals 12 residues. Trimming took 2 bases from V and 8 from J, leaving 4 bases between them. CDR1 and CDR2 (germline): SEHNR, FQNEAQ (reference sequence). This chain's CDR3 is CASSLKDSPLHF. As DNA, the CDR3 is TGTGCCAGCAGCTTAAAGGATTCACCCCTCCACTTT.

In its sample, this clone was seen a few times. The chain couples TRBV6-5 to TRBJ2-7; tentative D call: TRBD1 (5 bases). Per germline, CDR1 MNHEY and CDR2 SVGAGI. CDR3 length: 14 amino acids. V lost 7 bases and J 0 bases, leaving 13 bases between the germline ends. CDR3 bases: TGTGCCAGCACCAGGACATATAGCTCCTACGAGCAGTACTTC. Its translation: CASTRTYSSYEQYF.

This chain joins TRBV5-1 and TRBJ2-7; D might be TRBD2 (5 bases). The V end lost 2 bases, the J end lost 2 bases, and 8 bases lay between the germline ends. Germline V gives CDR1 SGHRS, CDR2 YFSETQ. The CDR3 contains 13 residues. CDR3 coding DNA: TGCGCCAGCAGCTTCGAGGGTCCCTACGAGCAGTACTTC. Its translation: CASSFEGPYEQYF.

The V gene is TRBV2, the J gene TRBJ2-1; 7 bases align to TRBD1. The V gene's germline CDR1 is SNHLY and CDR2 FYNNEI. The CDR3 loop spans 15 amino acids. V shed 1 base and J 4 bases; nucleotides not matched to a gene: 4. CDR3: CASSEEGTDYNEQFF. The CDR3, as DNA: TGTGCCAGCAGTGAAGAAGGGACAGATTACAATGAGCAGTTCTTC.

This clone came up a few times. The chain uses TRBV18 and TRBJ1-2, with 8 positions matching TRBD1. The germline V gene encodes CDR1 KGHSH and CDR2 LQKENI. The CDR3 loop spans 12 amino acids. After removal of 8 bases from V and 3 bases from J, the junction contained 2 bases not matched to a gene. The CDR3 sequence: CASATGDYGYTF. DNA of the CDR3: TGTGCCAGCGCGACAGGGGACTATGGCTACACCTTC.

V usage is TRBV3-1 (or the pseudogene TRBV3-2) and J usage is TRBJ1-2, with a weak D call TRBD1 (6 bases). This CDR3 spans 15 amino acids. Germline CDR1 LGHDT, CDR2 YNNKEL (reference sequence). With 0 bases removed from V and 7 bases from J, the gap between germline ends came to 15 bases. The CDR3 sequence is CASSQERGRNGGYTF. CDR3 nucleotide sequence: TGTGCCAGCAGCCAAGAACGGGGGCGCAACGGTGGCTACACCTTC.

The chain recombines TRBV5-4 with TRBJ2-3; D possibly corresponds to TRBD1 (6 bases). Trimming stripped 4 bases from V and 0 bases from J, with 12 bases between. This CDR3 region has 15 residues. The V gene's germline CDR1 is SGHNT and CDR2 YYREEE (reference sequence). This CDR3 reads CASSPGQTSTDTQYF. The CDR3 bases are TGTGCCAGCAGCCCAGGACAGACAAGCACAGATACGCAGTATTTT.

The chain links TRBV27 to TRBJ1-2; D not certain. Germline V gene sequence: CDR1 MNHEY, CDR2 SMNVEV (reference sequence). Trimming shortened V by 6 bases and J by 8 bases, and 13 bases separated the two germline ends. This CDR3 region has 12 residues. CDR3 bases: TGTGCCAGCAGAGCTTCGGGTCCCGGCTACACCTTC. This sequence encodes CASRASGPGYTF.

The genes are TRBV2 and TRBJ1-3; D call uncertain. V was shortened by 2 bases and J by 10 bases, with 12 bases between the two germline ends. The V gene's germline CDR1 is SNHLY and CDR2 FYNNEI. This CDR3 comprises 13 residues. The CDR3 sequence: CASSEPSVWTIYF. DNA for the CDR3: TGTGCCAGCAGTGAACCTAGTGTTTGGACCATATATTTT.

The genes are TRBV2 and TRBJ1-3; 9 nucleotides match TRBD1. CDR1 is SNHLY and CDR2 is FYNNEI in the germline V gene. The trim removed 1 base at V and 2 bases at J, leaving 3 bases unmatched. The CDR3 length is 16 residues. As DNA, the CDR3 is TGTGCCAGCAGTGAAGTCGGGACAGGGACTGGAAACACCATATATTTT. Protein sequence: CASSEVGTGTGNTIYF.

The V call is TRBV4-1, the J call TRBJ1-1, with D possibly being TRBD1 (5 bases). Germline lookup yields CDR1 MGHRA and CDR2 YSYEKL. This CDR3 has 18 amino acids. The germline V and J ends were trimmed by 1 base and 4 bases, with 22 bases remaining between them. The CDR3 nucleotides are TGCGCCAGCAGCCAAGTTTTGTGGGGACTAGGAGGGGTCACTGAAGCTTTCTTT. Protein product: CASSQVLWGLGGVTEAFF.

V usage is TRBV3-1 (or the pseudogene TRBV3-2) and J usage is TRBJ2-3; TRBD2 is a possible D gene (6 bases). The CDR3 totals 15 residues. Germline CDR1 is LGHDT and CDR2 is YNNKEL (reference sequence). V was pared by 0 bases and J by 7 bases, with 14 bases between. The CDR3 DNA follows: TGTGCCAGCAGCCAAGATAGGACGGGAGCGCATACGCAGTATTTT. It yields the protein CASSQDRTGAHTQYF.

The chain combines TRBV4-2 with TRBJ2-1, with 11 bases aligning to TRBD2. Trimming took 4 bases from V and 1 from J; bases not matched to a gene: 12. The V gene's germline CDR1 is LGHNA and CDR2 YNFKEQ. The CDR3 is made up of 19 amino acids. CDR3 sequence: CASSPPTSGGPPSYNEQFF. The CDR3 DNA reads TGTGCCAGCAGCCCACCTACTAGCGGGGGCCCCCCGTCCTACAATGAGCAGTTCTTC.